The following is a TCR beta chain sequence with its context. These data belong to a study of cytomegalovirus exposure and HLA in healthy donors. Researchers ran the PCR with 60 Vbeta and 13 Jbeta primers. Repertoires were generated with immunoSEQ multiplex PCR, while TCRdb's copy carries only in-frame clones and drops some. The table shows roughly 130,000 clones, with roughly three fifths occurring only once. Sequencing was carried out using PBMCs. The TCR originated in a male donor in good health and CMV-seronegative.

The DNA of the CDR3 is TGTGCCAGTAGTGACCTGATCGGGGGAGAGGGCAATCAGCCCCAGCATTTT. Residues: CASSDLIGGEGNQPQHF. The chain recombines TRBV19 with TRBJ1-5; D possibly corresponds to TRBD1 (5 bases). The CDR3 has 17 residues. V was cut by 5 bases and J by 2 bases, with 19 bases left in between. Germline V gene lookup returns CDR1 LNHDA and CDR2 SQIVND (reference sequence).